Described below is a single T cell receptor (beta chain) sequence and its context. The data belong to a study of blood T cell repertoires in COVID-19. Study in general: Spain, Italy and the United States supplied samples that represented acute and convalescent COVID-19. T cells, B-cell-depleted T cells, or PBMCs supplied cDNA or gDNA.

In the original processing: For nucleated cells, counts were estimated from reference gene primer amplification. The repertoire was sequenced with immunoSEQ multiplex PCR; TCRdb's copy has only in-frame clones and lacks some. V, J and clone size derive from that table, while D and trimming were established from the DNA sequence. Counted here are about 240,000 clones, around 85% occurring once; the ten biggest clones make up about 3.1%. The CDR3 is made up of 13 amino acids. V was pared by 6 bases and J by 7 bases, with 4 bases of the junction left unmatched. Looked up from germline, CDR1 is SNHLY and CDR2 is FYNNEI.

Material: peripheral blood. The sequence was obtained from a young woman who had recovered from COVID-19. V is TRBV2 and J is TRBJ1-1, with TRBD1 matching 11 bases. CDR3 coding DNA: TGTGCCAGCAGAGGGACAGGGGGGAGTGAAGCTTTCTTT. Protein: CASRGTGGSEAFF.